A single sample gave rise to the 30 T cell receptor beta chains below, sequenced in a study of T-cell reconstitution after alpha-beta-depleted transplantation in children (TCRdb year 2016). The library was obtained by PCR. Sequenced using an Illumina HiSeq 2500. Molecular barcoding was employed in the preparation of TCR libraries, with unique molecular identifiers being used to normalize TCRbeta repertoire quantification. TCRdb applied fastp at Q25 and MiXCR to the public reads, then kept only in-frame beta chains. Rows merge per CDR3 protein into single entries with the most common DNA and genes. Counted in this sample were 450,000 to 600,000 distinct CDR3 sequences; over 10% of them appeared once. The top ten hold around 2.2% of the sample. The sample's treatment or condition, from its label and the paper: allogeneic hematopoietic cell transplantation with graft depleted of TCRalphabeta T cells and CD19 B cells.

This specimen consisted of PBMCs, mostly from graft donor cells, obtained 360 days after TCRalphabeta/CD19-depleted stem cell transplant. Source of these receptors: a male patient between 5 and 17 years old who had a stem cell transplant for acute myeloid leukemia, so the T cells may come from the graft donor.

This clonotype has at least ten counts. The chain combines TRBV5-1 with TRBJ2-7; 8 bases fit TRBD1. J gave up 2 bases and V 2 bases, and 6 bases lay outside the gene matches. In germline, CDR1 is SGHRS, CDR2 YFSETQ. The CDR3 is made up of 15 amino acids. CDR3 sequence: CASSFGTGNTYEQYF. CDR3 in DNA: TGCGCCAGCAGCTTCGGGACAGGCAACACCTACGAGCAGTACTTC.

This clonotype was seen many times. The V and J genes are TRBV5-8 and TRBJ2-7; 9 bases are a match to TRBD2. V gave up 4 bases and J gave up 1 base; unmatched junction bases: 12. Germline lookup yields CDR1 SGHTS and CDR2 YDEGEE. The CDR3 sequence is 17 residues long. CDR3 nucleotides: TGTGCCAGCAGCCTGCCAAAACTAGCGGGTGTTTCCTACGAGCAGTACTTC. Its protein is CASSLPKLAGVSYEQYF.

This clonotype occurred many times. CDR3 bases: TGTGCCAGCAGTCGAGCGGGAGATTTCACAGATACGCAGTATTTT. This encodes CASSRAGDFTDTQYF. The chain joins TRBV7-2 to TRBJ2-3; TRBD2 matches at 8 bases. This CDR3 spans 15 amino acids. V shed 6 bases and J 2 bases; nucleotides not matched to a gene: 7. Germline V gives CDR1 SGHTA, CDR2 FQGNSA.

This clonotype showed up many times. The chain uses TRBV25-1 and TRBJ2-5; D is uncertain. Germline CDR1 is MGHDK and CDR2 is SYGVNS. The CDR3 contains 14 residues. V was pared by 2 bases and J by 0 bases, with 7 bases between. The CDR3 coding sequence is TGTGCCAGCAGTGAAGTCCGTTACCAAGAGACCCAGTACTTC. It codes for CASSEVRYQETQYF.

This clonotype has a handful of counts. The chain combines TRBV3-1 with TRBJ2-2; D might be TRBD2 (5 bases). Germline assignment: CDR1 LGHDT and CDR2 YNNKEL (reference sequence). The CDR3 has 16 amino acids. The germline V and J ends were trimmed by 8 bases and 0 bases, with 16 bases remaining between them. The CDR3 reads CASSERTPSNTGELFF. DNA of the CDR3: TGTGCCAGCTCCGAGCGGACTCCCTCGAACACCGGGGAGCTGTTTTTT.

In its sample, this clonotype was seen a few times. This rearrangement joins TRBV5-1 to TRBJ2-2; TRBD1 matches 9 bases. In germline, CDR1 is SGHRS, CDR2 YFSETQ. V shed 4 bases and J 6 bases; nucleotides not matched to a gene: 7. The CDR3 contains 15 residues. The CDR3 coding sequence is TGCGCCAGCAGCGGGACAGGGCGGAAGTCCGGGGAGCTGTTTTTT. Residues: CASSGTGRKSGELFF.

The chain is built from TRBV6-2 or TRBV6-3 and TRBJ2-1; TRBD1 agrees at 7 bases. Unmatched junction bases numbered 8, after V lost 6 bases and J lost 6 bases. This CDR3 spans 14 amino acids. Germline loops: CDR1 MNHEY, CDR2 SVGEGT. This CDR3 is CASRTGIRVNEQFF. The CDR3 coding sequence is TGTGCCAGCAGGACAGGGATAAGGGTCAATGAGCAGTTCTTC.

This clonotype has more than one count but fewer than ten. The rearrangement joins TRBV10-2 to TRBJ1-2; 8 bases map to TRBD1. The CDR3 covers 13 residues. Germline V gene lookup returns CDR1 WSHSY and CDR2 SAAADI. The trim removed 6 bases at V and 8 bases at J, leaving 8 bases unmatched. CDR3: CASSRQGAEGYTF. The CDR3 DNA is TGCGCCAGCAGCCGTCAGGGGGCGGAGGGCTACACCTTC.

The J gene is TRBJ2-1, the V gene TRBV28; TRBD2 aligns across 12 bases. This CDR3 is built from 15 residues. Looked up from germline, CDR1 is MDHEN and CDR2 is SYDVKM. V trimming: 6 bases; J trimming: 8 bases; junction bases outside the gene matches: 8. In nucleotides, the CDR3 is TGTGCCAGCAGGCTAGCGGGAGGGCCGAGAGATGAGCAGTTCTTC. It is translated as CASRLAGGPRDEQFF. The variable domain in full, completed from reference TRBV28 and TRBJ2-1, reads DVKVTQSSRYLVKRTGEKVFLECVQDMDHENMFWYRQDPGLGLRLIYFSYDVKMKEKGDIPEGYSVSREKKERFSLILESASTNQTSMYLCASRLAGGPRDEQFFGPGTRLTVL.

The rearrangement links TRBV6-2 or TRBV6-3 to TRBJ2-7; D assignment may be TRBD1 or TRBD2 (5 bases each). V gave up 2 bases and J gave up 3 bases, with 23 bases separating them. CDR1 and CDR2 from the germline V gene are MNHEY and SVGEGT. The CDR3 sequence is 18 residues long. This CDR3 reads CASSYQTSLGARDYEQYF. DNA for the CDR3: TGTGCCAGCAGTTACCAGACCTCCCTCGGGGCTAGAGACTACGAGCAGTACTTC.

The chain links TRBV27 to TRBJ2-3; D is perhaps TRBD2 (6 bases). CDR3 length: 16 residues. Per the germline V gene, CDR1 is MNHEY and CDR2 is SMNVEV (reference sequence). Deletions cut 2 bases from V and 4 bases from J, with 16 bases between. DNA for the CDR3: TGTGCCAGCAGTTTAGGGTTTCGGGAGCGCGCAGATACGCAGTATTTT. It yields the protein CASSLGFRERADTQYF.

The table lists this clonotype with a few counts. The V and J genes are TRBV5-1 and TRBJ2-3, with a tentative D call TRBD1 (6 bases). Germline values: CDR1 SGHRS, CDR2 YFSETQ. The CDR3 contains 16 residues. V lost 4 bases, J lost 0 bases, and 15 bases lay in between. CDR3 region: CASSLSRDTSTDTQYF. CDR3 nucleotide sequence: TGCGCCAGCAGCCTGTCCCGGGACACGAGCACAGATACGCAGTATTTT.

Ten or more counts support this clonotype. V is TRBV2 and J is TRBJ1-2; 9 nucleotides line up with TRBD1. Germline V gene data show CDR1 as SNHLY and CDR2 as FYNNEI. The CDR3 contains 14 residues. Trimming cost V 3 bases and J 3 bases; bases outside gene matches: 2. As DNA, the CDR3 is TGTGCCAGCAGTGAGGGACAGGGTTACTATGGCTACACCTTC. This gives the protein CASSEGQGYYGYTF. Looking up the rest from reference TRBV2 and TRBJ1-2 gives the full variable domain: EPEVTQTPSHQVTQMGQEVILRCVPISNHLYFYWYRQILGQKVEFLVSFYNNEISEKSEIFDDQFSVERPDGSNFTLKIRSTKLEDSAMYFCASSEGQGYYGYTFGSGTRLTVV.

This clonotype turned up a few times. An end of the junction does not agree with germline; a read error may underlie this. The chain employs TRBV7-7 and TRBJ2-1, with D possibly matching TRBD2 (5 bases). The CDR3 has 16 residues. Per germline, CDR1 SSHAT and CDR2 FNYEAQ (reference sequence). The CDR3 is CASSPRIASSYNEQFF. The CDR3 bases are TGTGCTAGCAGCCCCCGGATAGCGAGCTCCTACAATGAGCAGTTCTTC. Looking up the rest from reference TRBV7-7 and TRBJ2-1 gives the full variable domain: GAGVSQSPRYKVTKRGQDVTLRCDPISSHATLYWYQQALGQGPEFLTYFNYEAQPDKSGLPSDRFSAERPEGSISTLTIQRTEQRDSAMYRCASSPRIASSYNEQFFGPGTRLTVL.

This clonotype was counted many times. This chain links TRBV5-5 with TRBJ2-7; possible D gene TRBD2, 6 bases. The V gene's germline CDR1 is SGHKS and CDR2 YYEKEE (reference sequence). V was pared by 4 bases and J by 4 bases, with 12 bases between. There are 13 residues in the CDR3. This CDR3 is CASSHMGLYEQYF. In nucleotides, the CDR3 is TGTGCCAGCAGCCATATGGGACTTTACGAGCAGTACTTC.

In its sample, this clonotype was seen a few times. The chain recombines TRBV7-9 with TRBJ2-7; 8 bases fit TRBD1. V was clipped by 2 bases and J by 7 bases; unmatched bases: 10. The CDR3 length is 15 residues. Germline V lookup: CDR1 SEHNR, CDR2 FQNEAQ (reference sequence). The CDR3 loop is CASSLTGGNYVEQYF. CDR3 sequence (DNA): TGTGCCAGCAGCTTAACAGGGGGTAACTACGTGGAGCAGTACTTC.

This clonotype was counted many times. This chain uses TRBV12-3 or TRBV12-4 with TRBJ2-2; D is possibly TRBD1 or TRBD2 (5 bases each). Trimming pared 3 bases from V and 6 bases from J, leaving 8 bases between. The CDR3 is made up of 13 amino acids. CDR3 DNA: TGTGCCAGCAGTTTCGGGGCGGCCGGGGAGCTGTTTTTT. Translation gives CASSFGAAGELFF.

Ten or more counts support this clonotype. At one end, the junction sequence differs from germline, possibly due to a read error. The gene calls are TRBV4-3 and TRBJ2-1; a possible D gene is TRBD2 (6 bases). Per germline, CDR1 LGHNA and CDR2 YSLEER. This CDR3 has 15 residues. The CDR3, as DNA: TGTGCCAGCAGCCAAGATAGCGGCACCTACAATGAGCAGTTCTTC. It translates to CASSQDSGTYNEQFF.

A few counts support this clonotype. The chain has TRBV11-1 and TRBJ2-1; possibly TRBD1 or TRBD2 for D (5 bases each). Germline V lookup: CDR1 SGHAT, CDR2 FQDESV (reference sequence). There are 12 residues in the CDR3. V dropped 6 bases and J dropped 8 bases, with 11 bases sitting between them. The CDR3, as DNA: TGTGCCAGCAGACTACTGGGGGATGAGCAGTTCTTC. Amino acids: CASRLLGDEQFF.

The rearrangement links TRBV3-1 to TRBJ2-6; D is possibly TRBD1 (6 bases). The V gene lost 3 bases and the J gene lost 1 base, with 22 bases spanning the gap. The length of the CDR3 is 20 residues. Germline-derived CDR1 and CDR2 are LGHDT and YNNKEL (reference sequence). The CDR3 is CASSHFGQRQFLSGANVLTF. CDR3 DNA sequence: TGTGCCAGCAGCCATTTCGGACAGCGGCAATTCCTTTCTGGGGCCAACGTCCTGACTTTC. Together with reference TRBV3-1 and TRBJ2-6, the CDR3 gives the full variable domain: DTAVSQTPKYLVTQMGNDKSIKCEQNLGHDTMYWYKQDSKKFLKIMFSYNNKELIINETVPNRFSPKSPDKAHLNLHINSLELGDSAVYFCASSHFGQRQFLSGANVLTFGAGSRLTVL.

This clonotype was counted only a few times. This chain joins TRBV20-1 and TRBJ2-1, with 8 bases identical to TRBD2. J was trimmed by 2 bases and V by 3 bases; bases with no gene match: 6. CDR1 and CDR2 from the germline V gene are DFQATT and SNEGSKA (reference sequence). This CDR3 has 15 residues. CDR3 nucleotides: TGCAGTGCTAGTAATGACGGGAGGGCCTACAATGAGCAGTTCTTC. Encoded protein: CSASNDGRAYNEQFF.

This clonotype appeared many times. The V call is TRBV3-1, the J call TRBJ2-7; tentative D call: TRBD1 (6 bases). Germline CDR1 is LGHDT and CDR2 is YNNKEL (reference sequence). The length of the CDR3 is 14 residues. The V gene lost 4 bases and the J gene lost 1 base, with 11 bases spanning the gap. CDR3 sequence reads: CASSLGALSYEQYF. In DNA form, the CDR3 reads TGTGCCAGCAGCCTGGGGGCTTTATCCTACGAGCAGTACTTC.

This clonotype was counted between two and nine times. This chain joins TRBV20-1 and TRBJ2-7; 8 nucleotides align to TRBD1. Germline V lookup: CDR1 DFQATT, CDR2 SNEGSKA (reference sequence). The CDR3 has 15 amino acids. J was trimmed by 5 bases and V by 3 bases; bases with no gene match: 12. CDR3 sequence reads: CSARGQDLGLHEQYF. CDR3 nucleotide sequence: TGCAGTGCTAGGGGACAGGACTTGGGCCTCCACGAGCAGTACTTC.

This clonotype was found many times. This CDR3 is CASSNASYNEQFF. As DNA, the CDR3 is TGTGCCAGCAGTAACGCTTCCTACAATGAGCAGTTCTTC. The chain recombines TRBV6-1 with TRBJ2-1; D unclear. The ends were cut back, 5 bases at V and 1 base at J, with 6 bases in the middle. The CDR3 is 13 residues long. The V gene's germline CDR1 is MNHNS and CDR2 SASEGT.

Ten or more counts support this clonotype. J is TRBJ2-1 and V is TRBV29-1; 13 bases map to TRBD2. Trimming at V came to 6 bases and at J to 3 bases, leaving 2 bases not matched to a gene. This CDR3 contains 14 residues. Looked up from germline, CDR1 is SQVTM and CDR2 is ANQGSEA. CDR3 DNA: TGCAGCGTACGGACTAGCGGGAGCTACAATGAGCAGTTCTTC. It is translated as CSVRTSGSYNEQFF.

V and J are TRBV6-2 or TRBV6-3 and TRBJ2-1, with 8 positions matching TRBD2. The germline gives CDR1 MNHEY, CDR2 SVGEGT. J was trimmed by 7 bases and V by 5 bases; bases with no gene match: 16. There are 17 residues in the CDR3. CDR3 sequence reads: CASSPTRLATLGNEQFF. The CDR3 bases are TGTGCCAGCAGTCCAACACGACTAGCGACTCTTGGGAATGAGCAGTTCTTC.

This chain connects TRBV7-2 to TRBJ2-3; no reliable D call. Germline V gene data show CDR1 as SGHTA and CDR2 as FQGNSA. Trimming removed 5 bases at V and 3 bases at J, with 15 bases between. The CDR3 covers 15 residues. In nucleotides, the CDR3 is TGTGCCAGCAGCCGAAGCGCGGCCGCGACAGATACGCAGTATTTT. It yields the protein CASSRSAAATDTQYF. Filled out from reference TRBV7-2 and TRBJ2-3, the complete variable domain reads GAGVSQSPSNKVTEKGKDVELRCDPISGHTALYWYRQSLGQGLEFLIYFQGNSAPDKSGLPSDRFSAERTGGSVSTLTIQRTQQEDSAVYLCASSRSAAATDTQYFGPGTRLTVL.

This clonotype was detected ten times or more. The gene calls are TRBV28 and TRBJ2-7; no reliable D call. The germline V and J ends were trimmed by 6 bases and 2 bases, with 11 bases remaining between them. This CDR3 contains 13 residues. Germline CDR1 reads MDHEN; CDR2 reads SYDVKM. CDR3 protein: CASRLQITYEQYF. The DNA for the CDR3 is TGTGCCAGCAGGCTACAGATAACCTACGAGCAGTACTTC.

This clonotype was seen repeatedly, ten times or more. The V call is TRBV12-3 or TRBV12-4, the J call TRBJ2-1; D unclear. CDR3 length: 14 residues. The V and J ends lost 3 bases and 1 base respectively, with 7 bases between them. CDR3 protein: CASSFSMSYNEQFF. DNA of the CDR3: TGTGCCAGCAGTTTCAGCATGTCCTACAATGAGCAGTTCTTC.

CDR3 residues: CSARNFRERPQHF. The CDR3 coding sequence is TGCAGTGCTAGGAACTTCAGGGAGAGGCCCCAGCATTTT. The V gene is TRBV20-1, the J gene TRBJ1-5, with D possibly matching TRBD1 (5 bases). The CDR3 contains 13 residues. Germline loops: CDR1 DFQATT, CDR2 SNEGSKA (reference sequence). Between the trimmed V and J ends, which lost 3 bases and 9 bases, there was a span of 15 bases.